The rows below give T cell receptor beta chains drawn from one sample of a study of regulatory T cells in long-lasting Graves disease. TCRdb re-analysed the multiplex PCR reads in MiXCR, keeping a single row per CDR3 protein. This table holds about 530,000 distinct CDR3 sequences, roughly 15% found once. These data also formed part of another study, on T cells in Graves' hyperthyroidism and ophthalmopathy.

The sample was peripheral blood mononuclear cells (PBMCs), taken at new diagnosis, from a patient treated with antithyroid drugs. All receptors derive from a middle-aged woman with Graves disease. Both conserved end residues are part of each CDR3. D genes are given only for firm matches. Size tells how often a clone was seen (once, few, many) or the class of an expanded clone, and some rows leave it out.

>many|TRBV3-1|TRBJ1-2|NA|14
CASSYGVGNYGYTF
TGTGCCAGCAGTTACGGAGTAGGCAACTATGGCTACACCTTC
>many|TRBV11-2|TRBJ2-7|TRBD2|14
CASSRGGARVEQYF
TGTGCCAGCAGCCGCGGGGGGGCACGGGTTGAGCAGTACTTC
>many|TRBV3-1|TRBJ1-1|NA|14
CASSVRVMNTEAFF
TGTGCCAGCTCCGTCCGGGTGATGAACACTGAAGCTTTCTTT
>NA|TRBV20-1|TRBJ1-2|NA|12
CSAGERDYGYTF
TGCAGTGCTGGGGAGAGGGACTATGGCTACACCTTC
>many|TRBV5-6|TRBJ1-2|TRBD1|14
CASRRTGDRYGYTF
TGTGCCAGCAGACGCACAGGGGATAGGTATGGCTACACCTTC
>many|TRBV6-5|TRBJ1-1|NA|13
CASSSTLVGGAFF
TGTGCCAGCAGTTCGACCCTGGTCGGTGGCGCTTTCTTT
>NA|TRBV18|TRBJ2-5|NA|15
CASSPRVAVQETQYF
TGTGCCAGCTCACCACGGGTAGCGGTTCAAGAGACCCAGTACTTC
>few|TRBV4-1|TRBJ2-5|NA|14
CASSQVPGRETQYF
TGCGCCAGCAGCCAAGTCCCCGGGAGAGAGACCCAGTACTTC
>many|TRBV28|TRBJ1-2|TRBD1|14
CASSYPDRGYGYTF
TGTGCCAGCAGTTACCCGGACAGGGGATATGGCTACACCTTC
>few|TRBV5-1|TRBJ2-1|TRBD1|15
CASSKGQGKINEQFF
TGCGCCAGCAGCAAGGGACAGGGTAAAATCAATGAGCAGTTCTTC
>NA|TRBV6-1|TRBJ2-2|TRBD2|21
CASRRGGYPLAGGQNTGELFF
TGTGCCAGCAGACGGGGGGGTTATCCTCTAGCGGGGGGGCAGAACACCGGGGAGCTGTTTTTT
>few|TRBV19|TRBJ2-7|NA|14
CASSITQGPYEQYF
TGTGCCAGTAGTATAACGCAGGGCCCCTACGAGCAGTACTTC
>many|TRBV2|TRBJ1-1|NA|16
CASSDTGGALNTEAFF
TGTGCCAGCAGCGACACGGGGGGGGCATTGAACACTGAAGCTTTCTTT
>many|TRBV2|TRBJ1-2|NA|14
CASPGEGRMDGYTF
TGTGCCAGCCCGGGAGAGGGTCGGATGGATGGCTACACCTTC
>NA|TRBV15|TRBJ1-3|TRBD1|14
CATNRDRGGNTIYF
TGTGCCACCAACAGAGACAGGGGTGGAAACACCATATATTTT
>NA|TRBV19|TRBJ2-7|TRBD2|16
CASSMASSGGIYEQYF
TGTGCCAGTAGTATGGCCTCTAGCGGGGGGATCTACGAGCAGTACTTC
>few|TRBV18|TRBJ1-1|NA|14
CASSPGGGHTEAFF
TGTGCCAGCTCGCCGGGTGGGGGGCACACTGAAGCTTTCTTT
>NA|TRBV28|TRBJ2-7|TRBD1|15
CASSLLGQAPYEQYF
TGTGCCAGCAGTTTACTCGGACAGGCCCCCTACGAGCAGTACTTC
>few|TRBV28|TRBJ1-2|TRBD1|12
CASQGGGGGYTF
TGTGCCAGTCAGGGGGGAGGAGGTGGCTACACCTTC
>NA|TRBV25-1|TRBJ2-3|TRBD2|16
CASSEYLAGATDTQYF
TGTGCCAGCAGTGAATACCTAGCGGGGGCCACAGATACGCAGTATTTT
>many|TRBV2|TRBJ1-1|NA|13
CASSDGANTEAFF
TGTGCCAGCAGTGACGGGGCGAACACTGAAGCTTTCTTT
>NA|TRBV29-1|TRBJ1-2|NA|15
CSVDRGQGLVYGYTF
TGCAGCGTTGATCGAGGGCAGGGGTTAGTCTATGGCTACACCTTC
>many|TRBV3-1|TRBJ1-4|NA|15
CASSPRASWGEKLFF
TGTGCCAGCAGCCCACGGGCCTCATGGGGGGAAAAACTGTTTTTT
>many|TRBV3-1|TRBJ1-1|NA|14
CASSQDLFGGEAFF
TGTGCCAGCAGCCAAGATTTATTCGGTGGAGAAGCTTTCTTT
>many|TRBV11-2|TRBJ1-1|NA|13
CASSFGANTEAFF
TGTGCCAGCAGCTTTGGAGCGAACACTGAAGCTTTCTTT
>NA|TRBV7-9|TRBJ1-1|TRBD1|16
CASSWRGGTGGTEAFF
TGTGCCAGCAGCTGGAGGGGCGGGACAGGGGGCACTGAAGCTTTCTTT
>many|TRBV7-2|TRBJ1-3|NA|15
CASTQRGFGGNTIYF
TGTGCCAGCACTCAACGGGGCTTCGGAGGAAACACCATATATTTT
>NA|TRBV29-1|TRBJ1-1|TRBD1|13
CSVDRARNTEAFF
TGCAGCGTCGACAGGGCGAGGAACACTGAAGCTTTCTTT
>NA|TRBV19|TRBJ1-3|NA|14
CASSMGTLGNTIYF
TGTGCCAGTAGTATGGGGACACTTGGAAACACCATATATTTT
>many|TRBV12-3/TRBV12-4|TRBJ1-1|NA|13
CASSLASFGAAFF
TGTGCCAGCAGTTTAGCGTCCTTTGGGGCAGCTTTCTTT
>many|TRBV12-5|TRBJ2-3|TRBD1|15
CASGLGPTGEDTQYF
TGTGCTAGTGGTTTGGGGCCGACAGGGGAAGATACGCAGTATTTT
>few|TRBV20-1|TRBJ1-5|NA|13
CSARQDLDQPQHF
TGCAGTGCCAGACAGGATCTAGATCAGCCCCAGCATTTT
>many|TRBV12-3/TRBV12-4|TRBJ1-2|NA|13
CASSLMVNYGYTF
TGTGCCAGCAGTTTAATGGTCAACTATGGCTACACCTTC
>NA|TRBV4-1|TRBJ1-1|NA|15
CASSLKDSKNTEAFF
TGCGCCAGCAGCTTGAAGGACAGCAAGAACACTGAAGCTTTCTTT
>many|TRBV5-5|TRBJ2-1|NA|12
CASSFIGSEQFF
TGTGCCAGCAGCTTTATAGGGAGTGAGCAGTTCTTC
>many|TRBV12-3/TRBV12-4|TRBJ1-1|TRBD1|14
CASSPQGARAEAFF
TGTGCCAGCTCACCACAGGGGGCTAGGGCTGAAGCTTTCTTT
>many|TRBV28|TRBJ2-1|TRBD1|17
CASRFSGGTGILNEQFF
TGTGCCAGCAGGTTCAGTGGCGGGACAGGGATTTTAAATGAGCAGTTCTTC
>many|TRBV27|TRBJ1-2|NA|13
CASSRSGNYGYTF
TGTGCCAGCAGTCGCTCCGGGAACTATGGCTACACCTTC
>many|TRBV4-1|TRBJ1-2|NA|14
CASSPQLGNYGYTF
TGCGCCAGCAGCCCTCAACTGGGAAACTATGGCTACACCTTC
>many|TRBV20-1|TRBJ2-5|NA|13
CSALGGNQETQYF
TGCAGTGCATTGGGAGGCAACCAAGAGACCCAGTACTTC
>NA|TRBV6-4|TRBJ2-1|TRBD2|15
CASSAERGSYNEQFF
TGTGCCAGCAGCGCTGAGCGGGGCTCCTACAATGAGCAGTTCTTC
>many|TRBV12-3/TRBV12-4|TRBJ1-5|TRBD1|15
CASSLVATGRQPQHF
TGTGCCAGCAGTTTAGTAGCGACAGGGAGACAGCCCCAGCATTTT
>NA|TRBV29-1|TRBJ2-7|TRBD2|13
CSVDTSGRGEQYF
TGCAGCGTCGATACTAGCGGGAGGGGCGAGCAGTACTTC
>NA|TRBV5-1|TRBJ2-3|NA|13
CASSLSYPDTQYF
TGCGCCAGCAGCTTGAGCTACCCAGATACGCAGTATTTT
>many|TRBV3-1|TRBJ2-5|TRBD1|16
CASSPGRGLTAETQYF
TGTGCCAGCAGCCCTGGCAGGGGGCTGACCGCCGAGACCCAGTACTTC
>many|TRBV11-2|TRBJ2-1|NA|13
CASSLDRTPMEFF
TGTGCCAGCAGCTTAGACAGGACCCCCATGGAGTTCTTC
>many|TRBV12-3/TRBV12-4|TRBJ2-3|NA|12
CASRPLQDTQYF
TGTGCCAGCAGGCCCTTGCAAGATACGCAGTATTTT
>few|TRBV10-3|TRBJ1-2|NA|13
CAISSPGNYGYTF
TGTGCCATCAGCTCCCCAGGGAACTATGGCTACACCTTC
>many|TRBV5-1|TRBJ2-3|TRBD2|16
CASSLGLAGGTDTQYF
TGTGCCAGCAGCTTGGGACTAGCGGGGGGGACAGATACGCAGTATTTT
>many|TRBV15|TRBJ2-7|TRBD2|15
CATSSRLADSYEQYF
TGTGCCACCAGCAGTCGCCTAGCGGACTCCTACGAGCAGTACTTC
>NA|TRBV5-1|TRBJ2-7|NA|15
CASSLVAGRNYEQYF
TGCGCCAGCAGCTTGGTGGCAGGGAGGAACTACGAGCAGTACTTC